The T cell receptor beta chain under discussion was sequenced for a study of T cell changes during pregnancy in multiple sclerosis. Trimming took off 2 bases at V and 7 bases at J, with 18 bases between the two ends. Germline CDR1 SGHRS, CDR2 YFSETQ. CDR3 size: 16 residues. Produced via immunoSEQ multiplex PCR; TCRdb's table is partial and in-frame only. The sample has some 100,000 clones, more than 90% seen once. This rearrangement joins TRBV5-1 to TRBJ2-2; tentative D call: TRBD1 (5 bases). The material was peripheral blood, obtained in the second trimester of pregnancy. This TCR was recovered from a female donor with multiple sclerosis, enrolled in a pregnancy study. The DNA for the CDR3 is TGCGCCAGCAGCTTCGGCAGGGTAATATCGGGCGGGGAGCTGTTTTTT. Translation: CASSFGRVISGGELFF. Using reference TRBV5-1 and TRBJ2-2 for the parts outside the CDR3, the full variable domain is KAGVTQTPRYLIKTRGQQVTLSCSPISGHRSVSWYQQTPGQGLQFLFEYFSETQRNKGNFPGRFSGRQFSNSRSEMNVSTLELGDSALYLCASSFGRVISGGELFFGEGSRLTVL.